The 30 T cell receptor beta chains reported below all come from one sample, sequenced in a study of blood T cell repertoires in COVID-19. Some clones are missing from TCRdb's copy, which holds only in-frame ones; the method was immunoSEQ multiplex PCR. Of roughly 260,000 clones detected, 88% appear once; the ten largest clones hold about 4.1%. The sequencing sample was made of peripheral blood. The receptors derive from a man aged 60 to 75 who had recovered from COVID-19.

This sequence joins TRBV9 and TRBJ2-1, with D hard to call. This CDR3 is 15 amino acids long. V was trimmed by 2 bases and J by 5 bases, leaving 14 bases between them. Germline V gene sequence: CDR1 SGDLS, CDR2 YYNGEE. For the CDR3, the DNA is TGTGCCAGCAGCGTGGCGCTAGGCCGCCACAATGAGCAGTTCTTC. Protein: CASSVALGRHNEQFF.

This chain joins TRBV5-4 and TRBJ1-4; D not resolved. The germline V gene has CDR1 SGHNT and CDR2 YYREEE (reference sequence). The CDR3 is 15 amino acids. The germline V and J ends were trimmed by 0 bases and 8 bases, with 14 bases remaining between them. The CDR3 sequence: CASSLDGSVYEKLFF. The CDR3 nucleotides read TGTGCCAGCAGCTTGGACGGGTCGGTATACGAAAAACTGTTTTTT.

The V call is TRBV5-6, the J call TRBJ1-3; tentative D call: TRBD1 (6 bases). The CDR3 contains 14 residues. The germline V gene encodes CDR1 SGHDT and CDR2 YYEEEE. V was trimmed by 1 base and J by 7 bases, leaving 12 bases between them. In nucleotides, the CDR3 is TGTGCCAGCAGCTTGCCGGGGAGGGGGAACACCATATATTTT. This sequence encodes CASSLPGRGNTIYF. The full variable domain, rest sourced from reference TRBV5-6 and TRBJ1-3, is DAGVTQSPTHLIKTRGQQVTLRCSPKSGHDTVSWYQQALGQGPQFIFQYYEEEERQRGNFPDRFSGHQFPNYSSELNVNALLLGDSALYLCASSLPGRGNTIYFGEGSWLTVV.

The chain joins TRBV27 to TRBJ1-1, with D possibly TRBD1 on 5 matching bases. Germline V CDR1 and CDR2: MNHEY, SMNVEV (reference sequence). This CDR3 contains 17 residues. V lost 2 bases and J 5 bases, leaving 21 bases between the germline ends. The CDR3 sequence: CASSLTSQAGRLTEAFF. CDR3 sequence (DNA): TGTGCCAGCAGTTTAACCTCCCAAGCAGGGCGATTGACTGAAGCTTTCTTT.

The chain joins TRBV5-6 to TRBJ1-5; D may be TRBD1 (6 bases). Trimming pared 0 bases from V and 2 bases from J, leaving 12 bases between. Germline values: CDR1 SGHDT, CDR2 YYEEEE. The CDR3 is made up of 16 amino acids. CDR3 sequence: CASSLAAGVGNQPQHF. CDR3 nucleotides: TGTGCCAGCAGCTTGGCGGCAGGGGTTGGCAATCAGCCCCAGCATTTT.

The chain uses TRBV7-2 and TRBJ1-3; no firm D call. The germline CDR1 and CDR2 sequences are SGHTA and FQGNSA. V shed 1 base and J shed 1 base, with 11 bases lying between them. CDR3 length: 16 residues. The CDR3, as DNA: TGTGCCAGCAGCTTAGTTGGCCATCAGTCTGGAAACACCATATATTTT. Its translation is CASSLVGHQSGNTIYF.

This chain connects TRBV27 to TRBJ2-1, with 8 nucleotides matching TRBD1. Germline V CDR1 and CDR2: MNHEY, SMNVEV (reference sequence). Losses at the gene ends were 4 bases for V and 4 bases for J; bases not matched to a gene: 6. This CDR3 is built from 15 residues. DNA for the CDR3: TGTGCCAGCAGTTCCCAAGGGACAGGATACAATGAGCAGTTCTTC. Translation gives CASSSQGTGYNEQFF.

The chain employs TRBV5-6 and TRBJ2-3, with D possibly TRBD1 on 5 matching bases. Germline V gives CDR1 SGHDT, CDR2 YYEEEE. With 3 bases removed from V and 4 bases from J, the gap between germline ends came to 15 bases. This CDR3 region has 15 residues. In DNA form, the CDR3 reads TGTGCCAGCAGCTCCAATCAGGGTGCGGCAGATACGCAGTATTTT. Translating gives CASSSNQGAADTQYF.

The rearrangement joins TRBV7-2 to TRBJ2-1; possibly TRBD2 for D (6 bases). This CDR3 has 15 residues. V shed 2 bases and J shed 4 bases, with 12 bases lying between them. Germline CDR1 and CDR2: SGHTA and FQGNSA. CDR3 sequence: CASSLRSGYYNEQFF. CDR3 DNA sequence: TGTGCCAGCAGCTTACGTAGCGGATATTACAATGAGCAGTTCTTC.

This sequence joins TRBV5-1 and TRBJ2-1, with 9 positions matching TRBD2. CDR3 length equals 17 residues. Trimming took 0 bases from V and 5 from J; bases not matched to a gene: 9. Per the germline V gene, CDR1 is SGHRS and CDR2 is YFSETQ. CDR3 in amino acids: CASSLGLAGLSNNEQFF. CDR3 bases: TGCGCCAGCAGCTTGGGTCTAGCGGGGCTCTCGAACAATGAGCAGTTCTTC.

The CDR3 bases are TGTGCCAGCAGTCCCACACAGGGACTACGGCCCAATCAGCCCCAGCATTTT. Translating gives CASSPTQGLRPNQPQHF. The chain combines TRBV6-6 with TRBJ1-5; D might be TRBD1 (6 bases). The CDR3 consists of 17 residues. V was clipped by 5 bases and J by 3 bases, with 20 bases between them. Per germline, CDR1 MNHNY and CDR2 SVGAGI (reference sequence).

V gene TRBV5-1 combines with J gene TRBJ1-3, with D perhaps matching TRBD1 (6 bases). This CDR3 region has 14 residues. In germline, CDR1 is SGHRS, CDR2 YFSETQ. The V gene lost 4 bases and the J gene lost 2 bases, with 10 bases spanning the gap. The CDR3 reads CASSPGTTGNTIYF. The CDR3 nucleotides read TGCGCCAGCAGCCCCGGGACAACTGGAAACACCATATATTTT.

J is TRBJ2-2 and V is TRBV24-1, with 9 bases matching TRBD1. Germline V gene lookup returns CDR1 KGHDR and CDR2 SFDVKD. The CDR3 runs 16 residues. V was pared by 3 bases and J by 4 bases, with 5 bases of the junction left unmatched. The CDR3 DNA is TGTGCCACCAGTGATACGGGACAGGGAGGCACCGGGGAGCTGTTTTTT. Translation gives CATSDTGQGGTGELFF.

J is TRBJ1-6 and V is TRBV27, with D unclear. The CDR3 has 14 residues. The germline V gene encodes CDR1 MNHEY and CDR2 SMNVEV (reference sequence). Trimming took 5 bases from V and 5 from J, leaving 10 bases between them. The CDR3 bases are TGTGCCAGCAGTAGAACTATACATAATTCACCCCTCCACTTT. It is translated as CASSRTIHNSPLHF.

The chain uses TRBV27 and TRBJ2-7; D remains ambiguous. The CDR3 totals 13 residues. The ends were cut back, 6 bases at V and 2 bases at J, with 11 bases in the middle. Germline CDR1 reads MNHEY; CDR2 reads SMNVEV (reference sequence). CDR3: CASSPAGPYEQYF. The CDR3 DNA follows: TGTGCCAGCAGCCCGGCAGGCCCCTACGAGCAGTACTTC.

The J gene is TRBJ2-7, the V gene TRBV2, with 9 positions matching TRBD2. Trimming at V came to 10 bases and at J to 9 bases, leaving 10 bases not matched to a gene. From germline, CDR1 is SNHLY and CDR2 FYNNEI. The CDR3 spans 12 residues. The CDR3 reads CAIPGGAGGQYF. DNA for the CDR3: TGTGCCATCCCGGGAGGAGCGGGGGGGCAGTACTTC.

The CDR3 bases are TGTGCCAGCAGCCCAGGAATTTGGCATTCACCCCTCCACTTT. The encoded protein is CASSPGIWHSPLHF. V gene TRBV5-5 combines with J gene TRBJ1-6; D unresolved. CDR1 and CDR2 (germline): SGHKS, YYEKEE (reference sequence). The CDR3 loop spans 14 amino acids. Between the trimmed V and J ends, which lost 4 bases and 8 bases, there was a span of 13 bases.

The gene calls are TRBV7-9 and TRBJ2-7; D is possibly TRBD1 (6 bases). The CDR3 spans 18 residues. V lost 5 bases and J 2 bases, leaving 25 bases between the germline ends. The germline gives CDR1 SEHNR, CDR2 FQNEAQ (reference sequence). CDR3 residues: CASSHHIKTGLAPYEQYF. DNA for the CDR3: TGTGCCAGCAGCCATCATATAAAGACAGGCCTCGCGCCCTACGAGCAGTACTTC. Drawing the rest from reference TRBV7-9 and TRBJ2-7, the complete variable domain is DTGVSQNPRHKITKRGQNVTFRCDPISEHNRLYWYRQTLGQGPEFLTYFQNEAQLEKSRLLSDRFSAERPKGSFSTLEIQRTEQGDSAMYLCASSHHIKTGLAPYEQYFGPGTRLTVT.

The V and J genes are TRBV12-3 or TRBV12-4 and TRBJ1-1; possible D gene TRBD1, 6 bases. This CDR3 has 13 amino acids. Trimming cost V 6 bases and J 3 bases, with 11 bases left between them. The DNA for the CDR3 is TGTGCCAGCAGCCCAGACAGGTACACTGAAGCTTTCTTT. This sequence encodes CASSPDRYTEAFF.

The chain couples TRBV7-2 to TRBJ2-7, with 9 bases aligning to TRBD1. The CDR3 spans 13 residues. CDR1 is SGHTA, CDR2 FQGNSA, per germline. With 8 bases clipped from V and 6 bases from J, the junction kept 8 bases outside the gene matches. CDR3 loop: CASLQGARGEQYF. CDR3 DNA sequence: TGTGCCAGCCTACAGGGGGCAAGGGGCGAGCAGTACTTC. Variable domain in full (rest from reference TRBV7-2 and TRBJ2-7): GAGVSQSPSNKVTEKGKDVELRCDPISGHTALYWYRQSLGQGLEFLIYFQGNSAPDKSGLPSDRFSAERTGGSVSTLTIQRTQQEDSAVYLCASLQGARGEQYFGPGTRLTVT.

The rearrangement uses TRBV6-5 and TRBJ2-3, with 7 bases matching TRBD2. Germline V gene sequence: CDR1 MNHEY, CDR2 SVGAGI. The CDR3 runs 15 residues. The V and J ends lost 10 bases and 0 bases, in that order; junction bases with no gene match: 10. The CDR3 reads CATWGNGGSTDTQYF. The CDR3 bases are TGTGCCACCTGGGGGAACGGGGGGAGCACAGATACGCAGTATTTT.

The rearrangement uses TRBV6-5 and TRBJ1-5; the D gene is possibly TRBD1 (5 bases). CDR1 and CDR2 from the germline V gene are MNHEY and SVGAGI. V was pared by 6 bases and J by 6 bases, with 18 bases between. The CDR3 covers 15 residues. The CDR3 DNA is TGTGCCAGCAGACGGGGACCCGGGGGGAGTCAGCCCCAGCATTTT. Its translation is CASRRGPGGSQPQHF.

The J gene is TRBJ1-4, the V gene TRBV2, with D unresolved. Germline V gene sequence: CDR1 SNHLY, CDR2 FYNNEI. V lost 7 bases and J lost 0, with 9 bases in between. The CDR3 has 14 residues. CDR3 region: CASTPRATNEKLFF. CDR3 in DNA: TGTGCCAGCACCCCCCGGGCAACTAATGAAAAACTGTTTTTT.

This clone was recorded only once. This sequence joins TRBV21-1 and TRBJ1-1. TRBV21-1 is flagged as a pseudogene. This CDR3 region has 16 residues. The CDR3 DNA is TGTGCCAGCAGCAAAGCCCCGCAGCTTAGATCGGTGGGGGGTTTCTTT. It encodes CASSKAPQLRSVGGFF.

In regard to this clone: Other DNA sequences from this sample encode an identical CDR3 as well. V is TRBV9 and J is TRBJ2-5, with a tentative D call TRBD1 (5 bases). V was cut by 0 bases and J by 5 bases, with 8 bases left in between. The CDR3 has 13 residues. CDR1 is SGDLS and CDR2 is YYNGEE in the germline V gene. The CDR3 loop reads CASSVGGRETQYF. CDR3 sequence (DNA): TGTGCCAGCAGCGTAGGGGGCAGGGAGACCCAGTACTTC.

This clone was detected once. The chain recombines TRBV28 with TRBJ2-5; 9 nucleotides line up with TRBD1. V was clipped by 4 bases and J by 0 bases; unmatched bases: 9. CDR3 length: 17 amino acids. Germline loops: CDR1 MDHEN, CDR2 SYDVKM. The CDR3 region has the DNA TGTGCCAGCAGTTCCTCCATCGACAGGGGGTACCAAGAGACCCAGTACTTC. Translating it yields CASSSSIDRGYQETQYF.

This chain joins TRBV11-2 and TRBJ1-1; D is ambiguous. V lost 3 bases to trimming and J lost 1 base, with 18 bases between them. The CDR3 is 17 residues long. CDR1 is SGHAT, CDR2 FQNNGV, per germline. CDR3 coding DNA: TGTGCCAGCAGCTTGGGATTTAGCCGGGGAAAGAACACTGAAGCTTTCTTT. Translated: CASSLGFSRGKNTEAFF.

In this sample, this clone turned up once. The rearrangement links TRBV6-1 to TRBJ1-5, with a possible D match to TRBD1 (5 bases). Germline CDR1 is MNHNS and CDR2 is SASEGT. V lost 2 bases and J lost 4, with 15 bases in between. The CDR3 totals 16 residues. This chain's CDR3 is CASSENRRGPNQPQHF. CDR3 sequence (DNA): TGTGCCAGCAGTGAAAACAGGAGGGGCCCAAATCAGCCCCAGCATTTT.

The CDR3 bases are TGTGCCAGCAACCTCCGGGGTAACTACGAGCAGTACTTC. Translated, it gives CASNLRGNYEQYF. The chain carries TRBV12-3 or TRBV12-4 and TRBJ2-7, with D possibly TRBD2 on 5 matching bases. The CDR3 consists of 13 residues. Trimming removed 7 bases from V and 3 bases from J, with 13 bases in between.

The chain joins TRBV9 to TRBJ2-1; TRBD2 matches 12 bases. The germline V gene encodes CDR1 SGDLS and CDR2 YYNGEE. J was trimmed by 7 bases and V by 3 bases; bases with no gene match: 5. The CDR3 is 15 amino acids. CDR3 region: CASSATSGGGNEQFF. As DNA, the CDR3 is TGTGCCAGCAGCGCGACTAGCGGGGGTGGGAATGAGCAGTTCTTC.